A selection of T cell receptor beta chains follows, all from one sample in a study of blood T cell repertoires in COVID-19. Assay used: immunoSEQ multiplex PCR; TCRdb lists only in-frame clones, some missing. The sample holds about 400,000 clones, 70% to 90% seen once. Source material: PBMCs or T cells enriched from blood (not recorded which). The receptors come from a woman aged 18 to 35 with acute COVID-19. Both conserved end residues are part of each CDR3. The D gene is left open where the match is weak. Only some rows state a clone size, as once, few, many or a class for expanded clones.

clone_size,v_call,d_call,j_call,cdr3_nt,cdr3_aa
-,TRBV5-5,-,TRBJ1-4,TGTGCCAGCAGCCCGGGTTTGGCGGACAAATTATTCGAAAAACTGTTTTTT,CASSPGLADKLFEKLFF
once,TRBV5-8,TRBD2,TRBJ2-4,TGTGCCAGCAGCCGGGGGGAGGCCCAAACAAGACAGTACTTC,CASSRGEAQTRQYF
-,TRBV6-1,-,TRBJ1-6,TGTGCCAGCAGTGAACTAGGAAATTCACCCCTCCACTTT,CASSELGNSPLHF
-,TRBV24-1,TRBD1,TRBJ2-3,TGTGCCACCAGTGATCGGGACAGTAGCACAGATACGCAGTATTTT,CATSDRDSSTDTQYF
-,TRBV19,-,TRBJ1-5,TGTGCCAGTAGTATAGGGGCTGAGGGCGGTCAGCCCCAGCATTTT,CASSIGAEGGQPQHF
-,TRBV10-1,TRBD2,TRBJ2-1,TGCGCCAGCACCGACGGGGCTAGCGGGAGAAGCGTAAATGAGCAGTTCTTC,CASTDGASGRSVNEQFF
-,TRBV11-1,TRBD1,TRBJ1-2,TGTGCCAGCAGCCAGGACAGGAGGTATGGCTACACCTTC,CASSQDRRYGYTF
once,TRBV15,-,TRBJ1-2,TGTGCCACCAGCATAAACGCAGGGAATGGCTACACCTTC,CATSINAGNGYTF
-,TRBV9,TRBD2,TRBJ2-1,TGTGCCAGCAGCGTATTCCCAGAGGGAGGGTCAAATGAGCAGTTCTTC,CASSVFPEGGSNEQFF
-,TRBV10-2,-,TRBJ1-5,TGCGCCACCTCAGGGGCCTCTGGGAATCAGCCCCAGCATTTT,CATSGASGNQPQHF
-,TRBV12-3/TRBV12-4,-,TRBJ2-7,TGTGCCAGCAGCCATTCGACTTCCTACGAGCAGTACTTC,CASSHSTSYEQYF
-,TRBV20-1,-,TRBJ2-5,TGCAGTGCTAGTAGTGTTTTACTCTCGGAAGAGACCCAGTACTTC,CSASSVLLSEETQYF
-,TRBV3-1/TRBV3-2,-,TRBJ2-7,TGTGCCAGCAGCCAAGAGGTAGGGACTTACTACGAGCAGTACTTC,CASSQEVGTYYEQYF
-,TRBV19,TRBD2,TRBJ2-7,TGTGCCAGTAGTTTCACGGGTGCGGGGGATCCCTACGAGCAGTACTTC,CASSFTGAGDPYEQYF
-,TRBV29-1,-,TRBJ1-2,TGCAGCGTTGGGGCAAACCCTTCCTATGGCTACACCTTC,CSVGANPSYGYTF
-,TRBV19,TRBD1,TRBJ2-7,TGTGCCAGTAGCGCCGGGACAGGTTCCTACGAGCAGTACTTC,CASSAGTGSYEQYF
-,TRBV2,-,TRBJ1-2,TGTGCCAGCAGCGCCGACAGGAACTATGGCTACACCTTC,CASSADRNYGYTF
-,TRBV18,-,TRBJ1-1,TGTGCCAGCTCAAATTACGGTGACACTGAAGCTTTCTTT,CASSNYGDTEAFF
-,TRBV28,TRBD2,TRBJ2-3,TGTGCCAGCAGTGGCGCCGTTAGAGCGGGGCTGGGGGATACGCAGTATTTT,CASSGAVRAGLGDTQYF
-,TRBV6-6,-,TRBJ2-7,TGTGCCAGCAGTCGGAATCGGGACAACTTCCCTACCTACGAGCAGTACTTC,CASSRNRDNFPTYEQYF
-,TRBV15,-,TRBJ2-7,TGTGCCACCAGCAGAGGCGCGGCCTACGAGCAGTACTTC,CATSRGAAYEQYF
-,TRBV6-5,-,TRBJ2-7,TGTGCCAGCAGCCTTGGGACTTTCAACTACGAGCAGTACTTC,CASSLGTFNYEQYF
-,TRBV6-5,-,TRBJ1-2,TGTGCCAGTCTGGGGCTGGTATATGGCTACACCTTC,CASLGLVYGYTF
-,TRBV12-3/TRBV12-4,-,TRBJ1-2,TGTGCCAGCACCCCCGGGGGTTCGGAGGGCTACACCTTC,CASTPGGSEGYTF
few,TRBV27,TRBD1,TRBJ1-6,TGTGCCAGCAGAATAAGGACAGGGTACGATTCACCCCTCCACTTT,CASRIRTGYDSPLHF
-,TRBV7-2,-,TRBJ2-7,TGTGCCAGCAGCGGGAAAATCCGGGACTCTAGCTCCTACGAGCAGTACTTC,CASSGKIRDSSSYEQYF